This T cell receptor (beta chain) was recorded in a study of somatic mutations in cytotoxic T cells in rheumatoid arthritis. V was trimmed by 2 bases and J by 5 bases, leaving 13 bases between them. This CDR3 has 14 amino acids. Germline V gene sequence: CDR1 MDHEN, CDR2 SYDVKM. The table lists this clone with a count of one. The method was immunoSEQ multiplex PCR; TCRdb's version includes in-frame clones alone and lacks a portion of them. This table has around 20,000 clones, over 70% appearing once. This receptor was identified in a woman aged 55-75 years in good health. The J gene is TRBJ2-7, the V gene TRBV28, with D possibly matching TRBD2 (6 bases). Sequenced: CD8+ T cells sorted from blood. CDR3 nucleotides: TGTGCCAGCAGTTTAGCGGGAAGCGGCAACGAGCAGTACTTC. Its translation: CASSLAGSGNEQYF. The full variable domain, in which reference TRBV28 and TRBJ2-7 provide the parts outside the CDR3, is DVKVTQSSRYLVKRTGEKVFLECVQDMDHENMFWYRQDPGLGLRLIYFSYDVKMKEKGDIPEGYSVSREKKERFSLILESASTNQTSMYLCASSLAGSGNEQYFGPGTRLTVT.